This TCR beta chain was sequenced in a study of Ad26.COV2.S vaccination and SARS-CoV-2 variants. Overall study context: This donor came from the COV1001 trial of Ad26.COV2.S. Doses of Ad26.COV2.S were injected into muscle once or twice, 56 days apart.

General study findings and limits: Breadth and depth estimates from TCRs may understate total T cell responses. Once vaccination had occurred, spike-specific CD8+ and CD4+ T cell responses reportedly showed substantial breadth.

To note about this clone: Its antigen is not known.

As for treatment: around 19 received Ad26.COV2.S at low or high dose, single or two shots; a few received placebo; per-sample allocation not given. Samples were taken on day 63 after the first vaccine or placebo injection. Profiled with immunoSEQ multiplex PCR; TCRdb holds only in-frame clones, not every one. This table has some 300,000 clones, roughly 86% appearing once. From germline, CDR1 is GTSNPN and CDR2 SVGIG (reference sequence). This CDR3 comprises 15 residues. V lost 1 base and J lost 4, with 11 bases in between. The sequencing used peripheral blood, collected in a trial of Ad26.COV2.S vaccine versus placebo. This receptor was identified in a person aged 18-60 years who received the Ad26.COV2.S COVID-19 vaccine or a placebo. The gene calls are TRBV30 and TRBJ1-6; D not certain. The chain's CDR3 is CAWSAGRVYNSPLHF. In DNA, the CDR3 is TGTGCCTGGAGTGCAGGACGGGTGTATAATTCACCCCTCCACTTT.